Included here is one T cell receptor (beta chain) sequence, with context. This specimen comes from a study of T cell responses to AZD1222 COVID-19 vaccine. Produced via immunoSEQ multiplex PCR; TCRdb's table is partial and in-frame only. Counted here are some 98,000 clones, 70% to 90% occurring once; the ten biggest clones make up more than 10%. V was clipped by 7 bases and J by 4 bases, with 14 bases between them. The CDR3 is made up of 14 amino acids. Germline V gene sequence: CDR1 MNHGY, CDR2 SAAAGT. This clonotype was sampled from an adult in good health. The chain couples TRBV6-8 to TRBJ1-5; D unclear. The specimen was peripheral blood, collected on day 0 of AZD1222 vaccination. The CDR3 here is CASKIGEWNQPQHF. CDR3 DNA: TGTGCCAGCAAAATCGGGGAGTGGAATCAGCCCCAGCATTTT.